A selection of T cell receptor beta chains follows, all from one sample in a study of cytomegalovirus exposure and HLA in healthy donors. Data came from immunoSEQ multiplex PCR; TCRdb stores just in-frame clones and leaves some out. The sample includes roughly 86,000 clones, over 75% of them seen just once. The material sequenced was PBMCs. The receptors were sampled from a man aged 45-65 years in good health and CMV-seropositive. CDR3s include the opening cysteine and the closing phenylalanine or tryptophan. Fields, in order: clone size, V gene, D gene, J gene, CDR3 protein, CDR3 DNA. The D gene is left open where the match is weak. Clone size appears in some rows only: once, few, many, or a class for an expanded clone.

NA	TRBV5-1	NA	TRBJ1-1	CASSGRGANTEAFF	TGCGCCAGCAGCGGACGGGGGGCGAACACTGAAGCTTTCTTT
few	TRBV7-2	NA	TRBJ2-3	CASSLLEGGDTDTQYF	TGTGCCAGCAGCTTACTCGAGGGGGGGGACACAGATACGCAGTATTTT
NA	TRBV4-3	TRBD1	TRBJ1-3	CASSPGTGSGNTIYF	TGCGCCAGCAGCCCGGGGACAGGCTCTGGAAACACCATATATTTT
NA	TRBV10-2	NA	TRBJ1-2	CASSERGRGYGYTF	TGCGCCAGCTCCGAACGAGGCAGGGGCTATGGCTACACCTTC
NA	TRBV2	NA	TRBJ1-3	CASTATASGNTIYF	TGTGCCAGCACCGCGACAGCCTCTGGAAACACCATATATTTT
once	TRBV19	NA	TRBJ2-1	CASTIGSSRGNEQFF	TGTGCCAGTACTATAGGGTCTAGCAGGGGTAATGAGCAGTTCTTC
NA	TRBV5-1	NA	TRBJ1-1	CASLGQSNTEAFF	TGCGCCAGCTTAGGACAGTCGAACACTGAAGCTTTCTTT
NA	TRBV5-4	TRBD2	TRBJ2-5	CASSPGASGKETQYF	TGTGCCAGCAGCCCTGGGGCTAGCGGGAAAGAGACCCAGTACTTC
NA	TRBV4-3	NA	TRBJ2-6	CASSQKGGSGANVLTF	TGCGCCAGCAGCCAAAAAGGGGGCTCTGGGGCCAACGTCCTGACTTTC
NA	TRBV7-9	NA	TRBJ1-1	CASSPTDREAEAFF	TGTGCCAGCAGCCCGACCGACAGAGAGGCGGAAGCTTTCTTT
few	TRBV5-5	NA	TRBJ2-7	CASSLVALSGVSDEQYF	TGTGCCAGCAGCTTGGTGGCGTTGTCAGGGGTCAGCGACGAGCAGTACTTC
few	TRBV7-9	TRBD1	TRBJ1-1	CASSLQGAATEAFF	TGTGCCAGCAGCCTACAGGGGGCCGCCACTGAAGCTTTCTTT
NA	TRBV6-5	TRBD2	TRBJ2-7	CASRAGGGSYEQYF	TGTGCCAGCAGGGCCGGGGGGGGCTCCTACGAGCAGTACTTC
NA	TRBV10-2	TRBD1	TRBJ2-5	CASSEGAGQGQETQYF	TGCGCCAGCAGTGAGGGGGCGGGACAGGGCCAAGAGACCCAGTACTTC
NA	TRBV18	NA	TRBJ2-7	CASSPPESSYEQYF	TGTGCCAGCTCACCACCTGAGAGCTCCTACGAGCAGTACTTC
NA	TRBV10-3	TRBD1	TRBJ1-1	CAISGDRADTEAFF	TGTGCCATCAGTGGGGACAGGGCTGACACTGAAGCTTTCTTT
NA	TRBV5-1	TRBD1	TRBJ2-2	CASSPSRGSSTGELFF	TGCGCCAGCAGCCCCTCCAGGGGGAGCAGCACCGGGGAGCTGTTTTTT
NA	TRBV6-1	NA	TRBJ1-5	CASNPTGSNQPQHF	TGTGCCAGCAACCCGACAGGAAGCAATCAGCCCCAGCATTTT
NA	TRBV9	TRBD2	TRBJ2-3	CASSVEGERGGPSDTQYF	TGTGCCAGCAGCGTAGAAGGGGAGCGGGGGGGCCCGTCAGATACGCAGTATTTT
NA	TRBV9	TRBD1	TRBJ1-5	CASSEGQGDRQPQHF	TGTGCCAGCAGCGAGGGACAGGGGGATAGGCAGCCCCAGCATTTT
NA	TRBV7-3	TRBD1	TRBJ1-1	CASRQGADTEAFF	TGTGCCAGCAGACAGGGGGCGGACACTGAAGCTTTCTTT
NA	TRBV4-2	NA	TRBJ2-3	CASSPRGLGGGDTQYF	TGTGCCAGCAGCCCCCGGGGGTTGGGGGGAGGAGATACGCAGTATTTT
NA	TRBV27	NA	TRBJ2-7	CASSLRTSRAEQYF	TGTGCCAGCAGTCTTAGGACTTCTAGGGCCGAGCAGTACTTC
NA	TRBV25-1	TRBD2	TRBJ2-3	CASSDSGVADTQYF	TGTGCCAGCAGTGACAGCGGGGTCGCAGATACGCAGTATTTT
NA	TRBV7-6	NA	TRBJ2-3	CASSPYRDTDTQYF	TGTGCCAGCAGCCCCTACCGGGACACAGATACGCAGTATTTT
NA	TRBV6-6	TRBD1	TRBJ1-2	CASSLGQNYGYPF	TGTGCCAGCAGCCTGGGACAGAACTATGGCTACCCCTTC
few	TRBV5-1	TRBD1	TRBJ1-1	CASSQKQGTPEAFF	TGCGCCAGCAGCCAGAAACAGGGGACGCCTGAAGCTTTCTTT
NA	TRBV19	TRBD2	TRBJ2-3	CASSTGTSVGDTQYF	TGTGCCAGTAGCACCGGGACTAGCGTTGGTGATACGCAGTATTTT
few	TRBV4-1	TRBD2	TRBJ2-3	CASSHSTSGYTDTQYF	TGCGCCAGCAGCCATTCGACTAGCGGATACACAGATACGCAGTATTTT
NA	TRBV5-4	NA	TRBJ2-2	CASSGVGRTGELFF	TGTGCCAGCAGCGGGGTGGGGCGTACCGGGGAGCTGTTTTTT
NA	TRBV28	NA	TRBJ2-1	CASSLGGGGNNEQFF	TGTGCCAGCAGTTTAGGTGGGGGGGGCAACAATGAGCAGTTCTTC
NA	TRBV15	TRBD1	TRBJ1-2	CATSRDKGGLGDGYPF	TGTGCCACCAGCAGAGATAAAGGGGGCCTAGGGGATGGCTACCCCTTC
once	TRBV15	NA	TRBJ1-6	CATSRETEQGRTSSYNSPLHF	TGTGCCACCAGCAGAGAGACGGAACAGGGTCGAACAAGCTCCTATAATTCACCCCTCCACTTT
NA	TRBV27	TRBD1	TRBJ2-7	CASSQGQGWYEQYF	TGTGCCAGCAGTCAAGGACAGGGGTGGTACGAGCAGTACTTC
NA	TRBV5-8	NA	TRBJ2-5	CASSSLMGRVQETQYF	TGTGCCAGCAGCTCGCTTATGGGCAGGGTCCAAGAGACCCAGTACTTC
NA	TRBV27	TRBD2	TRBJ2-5	CASSLWEGAETQYF	TGTGCCAGCAGTTTATGGGAGGGAGCAGAGACCCAGTACTTC
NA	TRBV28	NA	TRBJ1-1	CASSLWKGRETEAFF	TGTGCCAGCAGTTTATGGAAAGGACGGGAAACTGAAGCTTTCTTT
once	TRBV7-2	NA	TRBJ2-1	CASSKAYEQFF	TGTGCCAGCAGCAAAGCCTATGAGCAGTTCTTC
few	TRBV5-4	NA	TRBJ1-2	CASSLRGNYGYTF	TGTGCCAGCAGCTTAAGGGGAAACTATGGCTACACCTTC
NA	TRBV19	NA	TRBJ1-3	CASSVSSGNTIYF	TGTGCCAGTAGTGTGAGCTCTGGAAACACCATATATTTT
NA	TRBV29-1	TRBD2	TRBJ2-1	CSVGRTSGGYVNEQFF	TGCAGCGTTGGGCGGACTAGCGGGGGGTACGTCAATGAGCAGTTCTTC
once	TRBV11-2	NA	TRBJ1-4	CASSLELGELSDEKLFF	TGTGCCAGCAGCTTAGAACTTGGGGAGCTCAGCGACGAAAAACTGTTTTTT
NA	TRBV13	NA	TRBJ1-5	CATPAGGANNQPQHF	TGTGCCACCCCCGCGGGGGGGGCAAACAATCAGCCCCAGCATTTT
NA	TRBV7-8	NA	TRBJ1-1	CASSLGGPSAFF	TGTGCCAGCAGCTTAGGAGGGCCGTCGGCTTTCTTT
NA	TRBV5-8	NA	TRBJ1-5	CASSRGGISNQPQHF	TGTGCCAGCAGCCGGGGGGGGATTAGCAATCAGCCCCAGCATTTT
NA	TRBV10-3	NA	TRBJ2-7	CAISSGTQNEQYF	TGTGCCATCAGCTCCGGGACACAAAACGAGCAGTACTTC
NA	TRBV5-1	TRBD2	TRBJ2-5	CASSLGLAGDRETQYF	TGCGCCAGCAGCCTCGGACTAGCGGGGGATCGGGAGACCCAGTACTTC
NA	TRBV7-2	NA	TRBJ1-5	CASSLERDQPQHF	TGTGCCAGCAGCTTAGAGAGGGATCAGCCCCAGCATTTT
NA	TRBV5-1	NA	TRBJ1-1	CASSLGQSMNTEAFF	TGCGCCAGCAGCTTGGGTCAGTCCATGAACACTGAAGCTTTCTTT
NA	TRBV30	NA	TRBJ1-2	CAWKGGEGFGYPF	TGTGCCTGGAAGGGCGGCGAGGGTTTTGGCTACCCCTTC
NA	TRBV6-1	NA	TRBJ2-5	CASTHGGKETQYF	TGTGCCAGCACCCACGGCGGGAAAGAGACCCAGTACTTC
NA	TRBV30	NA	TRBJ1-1	CAWRLGVEAFF	TGTGCCTGGAGACTGGGAGTTGAAGCTTTCTTT
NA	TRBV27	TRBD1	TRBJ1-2	CASSLTGGAGGYTF	TGTGCCAGCAGTCTGACAGGGGGCGCGGGAGGCTACACCTTC
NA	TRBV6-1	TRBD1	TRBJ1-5	CASRRTGDQPQHF	TGTGCCAGCAGGAGGACAGGGGATCAGCCCCAGCATTTT
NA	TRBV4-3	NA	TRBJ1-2	CASSQGVMVDLSYTF	TGCGCCAGCAGCCAGGGAGTTATGGTCGATCTAAGCTACACCTTC
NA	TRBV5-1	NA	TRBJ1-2	CASSLGTVSYGYTF	TGCGCCAGCAGCTTGGGGACAGTCTCTTATGGCTACACCTTC
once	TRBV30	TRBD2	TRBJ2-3	CAWTGGVMYTQYF	TGTGCCTGGACGGGGGGGGTGATGTATACGCAGTATTTT
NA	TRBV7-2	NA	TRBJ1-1	CASSLSYVAEAFF	TGTGCCAGCAGCTTGAGTTACGTTGCTGAAGCTTTCTTT
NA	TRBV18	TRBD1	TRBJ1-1	CASSPTGYNTEAFF	TGTGCCAGCTCACCGACAGGGTACAACACTGAAGCTTTCTTT